This T cell receptor beta chain stems from a study of identical twins. This clonotype has just a few counts. Antigen unknown. A universal primer site came from template switching; cDNA carried unique molecular identifiers. TCRdb recomputed calls from the 5' RACE reads with MiXCR, one row per CDR3 protein. This repertoire shows more than 1.5 million distinct CDR3 sequences, less than 40% found once; its top ten account for 0.25% to 0.3%. Germline V lookup: CDR1 LGHNT, CDR2 FRNRAP. There are 17 residues in the CDR3. With V trimmed by 1 base and J by 0 bases, 4 bases remained unmatched. Points from the study as a whole: Analyses based on zero insertions could be partly confounded by invariant MAIT and iNKT cells.

Sequenced material: cord blood. The rearrangement uses TRBV12-5 and TRBJ2-3, with TRBD2 matching over 10 bases. The receptor comes from a newborn girl in good health. Here the CDR3 DNA reads TGTGCTAGTGGTTTGGGGCTGACTAGCGGGAGCACAGATACGCAGTATTTT. It is translated as CASGLGLTSGSTDTQYF.